These T cell receptor beta chains were read from a single sample in a study of OX40 agonist ivuxolimab in advanced cancers. Clones were sequenced by immunoSEQ multiplex PCR, and TCRdb holds only the in-frame ones, with some missing. This sample has over 25,000 clones; 74% occur once, and the top ten carry around 11%. Sequenced material: CD4+ or CD8+ T cells sorted from blood, taken in a trial of the OX40 agonist ivuxolimab. The receptors were sampled from an adult with an advanced solid tumor such as melanoma, head and neck, liver or kidney cancer. CDR3s include the opening cysteine and the closing phenylalanine or tryptophan. D genes are given only for firm matches. For some rows the clone size is stated as once, few or many, or as a class when expanded; others skip it.

V gene: TRBV9
clone size: .
J gene: TRBJ1-2
D gene: TRBD1
CDR3 protein: CASSVGGSGTGGGYTF
CDR3 DNA: TGTGCCAGCAGCGTCGGGGGGTCCGGGACAGGAGGCGGCTACACCTTC

V gene: TRBV4-1
clone size: .
J gene: TRBJ1-3
D gene: .
CDR3 protein: CASSQQGTGNTIYF
CDR3 DNA: TGCGCCAGCAGCCAGCAGGGTACTGGAAACACCATATATTTT

V gene: TRBV11-2
clone size: .
J gene: TRBJ1-1
D gene: .
CDR3 protein: CASSFQGGNTEAFF
CDR3 DNA: TGTGCCAGCAGCTTCCAGGGTGGCAACACTGAAGCTTTCTTT

V gene: TRBV7-3
clone size: .
J gene: TRBJ2-3
D gene: .
CDR3 protein: CASSPLGQSTDTQYF
CDR3 DNA: TGTGCCAGCTCACCTCTGGGCCAGAGCACAGATACGCAGTATTTT

V gene: TRBV7-9
clone size: .
J gene: TRBJ1-1
D gene: .
CDR3 protein: CASSFFSDRAEAFF
CDR3 DNA: TGTGCCAGCAGCTTTTTTTCGGATCGGGCTGAAGCTTTCTTT

V gene: TRBV5-1
clone size: .
J gene: TRBJ2-2
D gene: .
CDR3 protein: CASRPGMATGELFF
CDR3 DNA: TGCGCCAGCAGGCCGGGGATGGCGACCGGGGAGCTGTTTTTT

V gene: TRBV2
clone size: .
J gene: TRBJ2-2
D gene: .
CDR3 protein: CASELGANTGELFF
CDR3 DNA: TGTGCCAGCGAGCTGGGGGCGAACACCGGGGAGCTGTTTTTT

V gene: TRBV9
clone size: once
J gene: TRBJ2-5
D gene: TRBD2
CDR3 protein: CASSELAGGRETQYF
CDR3 DNA: TGTGCCAGCAGCGAACTAGCGGGGGGTAGGGAGACCCAGTACTTC

V gene: TRBV27
clone size: .
J gene: TRBJ2-1
D gene: .
CDR3 protein: CASGRGNEQFF
CDR3 DNA: TGTGCCAGCGGCAGGGGTAATGAGCAGTTCTTC

V gene: TRBV25-1
clone size: .
J gene: TRBJ2-1
D gene: .
CDR3 protein: CASSEWASVNEQFF
CDR3 DNA: TGTGCCAGCAGTGAATGGGCTAGCGTCAATGAGCAGTTCTTC

V gene: TRBV9
clone size: .
J gene: TRBJ2-2
D gene: .
CDR3 protein: CASSVEAVLGSGELFF
CDR3 DNA: TGTGCCAGCAGCGTAGAGGCAGTATTGGGCTCCGGGGAGCTGTTTTTT

V gene: TRBV7-3
clone size: .
J gene: TRBJ2-1
D gene: .
CDR3 protein: CASSLGGADNEQFF
CDR3 DNA: TGTGCCAGCAGCTTAGGGGGGGCTGACAATGAGCAGTTCTTC

V gene: TRBV5-4
clone size: .
J gene: TRBJ1-4
D gene: .
CDR3 protein: CASSLVGQDEKLFF
CDR3 DNA: TGTGCCAGCAGCTTGGTGGGACAAGATGAAAAACTGTTTTTT

V gene: TRBV11-2
clone size: few
J gene: TRBJ2-5
D gene: .
CDR3 protein: CASSFSAPERGGPRETQYF
CDR3 DNA: TGTGCCAGCAGCTTCTCGGCTCCGGAGAGGGGGGGGCCTAGGGAGACCCAGTACTTC

V gene: TRBV7-9
clone size: .
J gene: TRBJ2-5
D gene: TRBD2
CDR3 protein: CASSSGLAGGKETQYF
CDR3 DNA: TGTGCCAGCAGCTCGGGACTAGCGGGGGGGAAAGAGACCCAGTACTTC

V gene: TRBV5-6
clone size: .
J gene: TRBJ1-1
D gene: TRBD1
CDR3 protein: CASSTGAEAFF
CDR3 DNA: TGTGCCAGCAGTACAGGGGCTGAAGCTTTCTTT

V gene: TRBV21-1
clone size: few
J gene: TRBJ1-5
D gene: .
CDR3 protein: CASSKALLAGDSNQPQHF
CDR3 DNA: TGTGCCAGCAGCAAAGCGCTTTTGGCAGGGGATAGCAATCAGCCCCAGCATTTT

V gene: TRBV7-2
clone size: .
J gene: TRBJ2-1
D gene: .
CDR3 protein: CASSARASLGEQFF
CDR3 DNA: TGTGCCAGCAGCGCCCGGGCTAGTCTGGGGGAGCAGTTCTTC

V gene: TRBV7-6
clone size: .
J gene: TRBJ2-5
D gene: .
CDR3 protein: CASSPNLLETQYF
CDR3 DNA: TGTGCCAGCAGCCCTAATCTATTAGAGACCCAGTACTTC

V gene: TRBV18
clone size: .
J gene: TRBJ2-1
D gene: TRBD2
CDR3 protein: CASSPQGGYNEQFF
CDR3 DNA: TGTGCCAGCTCACCCCAGGGAGGGTACAATGAGCAGTTCTTC

V gene: TRBV10-1
clone size: .
J gene: TRBJ1-5
D gene: .
CDR3 protein: CASSDGPNQPQHF
CDR3 DNA: TGCGCCAGCAGTGACGGACCCAATCAGCCCCAGCATTTT

V gene: TRBV6-5
clone size: .
J gene: TRBJ1-6
D gene: .
CDR3 protein: CASTYGGGSYSPLHF
CDR3 DNA: TGTGCCAGCACTTACGGGGGGGGGTCATATTCACCCCTCCACTTT

V gene: TRBV10-3
clone size: .
J gene: TRBJ1-6
D gene: TRBD1
CDR3 protein: CAISAQGGLGSPLHF
CDR3 DNA: TGTGCCATCAGTGCACAGGGGGGTCTTGGGTCACCCCTCCACTTT

V gene: TRBV30
clone size: .
J gene: TRBJ2-1
D gene: TRBD1
CDR3 protein: CAWSFGTGGLEQFF
CDR3 DNA: TGTGCCTGGAGTTTCGGGACAGGGGGACTTGAGCAGTTCTTC

V gene: TRBV15
clone size: few
J gene: TRBJ2-1
D gene: .
CDR3 protein: CATSRDAPGAGEQFF
CDR3 DNA: TGTGCCACCAGCAGAGATGCGCCAGGGGCAGGTGAGCAGTTCTTC

V gene: TRBV7-9
clone size: .
J gene: TRBJ1-2
D gene: TRBD1
CDR3 protein: CALNRGGNGYTF
CDR3 DNA: TGTGCCCTGAACAGGGGAGGTAATGGCTACACCTTC

V gene: TRBV7-2
clone size: .
J gene: TRBJ1-2
D gene: .
CDR3 protein: CASSFALRGGYTF
CDR3 DNA: TGTGCCAGCAGCTTTGCCTTAAGGGGAGGCTACACCTTC

V gene: TRBV2
clone size: .
J gene: TRBJ1-5
D gene: TRBD1
CDR3 protein: CASSQDRANQPQHF
CDR3 DNA: TGTGCCAGCAGCCAGGACAGGGCCAATCAGCCCCAGCATTTT

V gene: TRBV6-1
clone size: .
J gene: TRBJ1-2
D gene: .
CDR3 protein: CASLDDMGYTF
CDR3 DNA: TGTGCCAGTTTGGACGATATGGGCTACACCTTC

V gene: TRBV5-1
clone size: few
J gene: TRBJ1-1
D gene: .
CDR3 protein: CASSFDGEAFF
CDR3 DNA: TGCGCCAGCAGCTTCGACGGGGAAGCTTTCTTT

V gene: TRBV6-6
clone size: .
J gene: TRBJ2-3
D gene: TRBD2
CDR3 protein: CASQTSGALYDTQYF
CDR3 DNA: TGTGCCAGCCAGACTAGCGGGGCCCTTTATGATACGCAGTATTTT

V gene: TRBV7-3
clone size: .
J gene: TRBJ2-1
D gene: .
CDR3 protein: CASSLSGGKSYNEQFF
CDR3 DNA: TGTGCCAGCAGCTTATCTGGGGGGAAATCCTACAATGAGCAGTTCTTC

V gene: TRBV11-2
clone size: once
J gene: TRBJ1-1
D gene: .
CDR3 protein: CASEYGASNTEAFF
CDR3 DNA: TGTGCCAGCGAATATGGTGCATCAAACACTGAAGCTTTCTTT

V gene: TRBV7-9
clone size: .
J gene: TRBJ1-1
D gene: TRBD1
CDR3 protein: CASSLGQGRAAFF
CDR3 DNA: TGTGCCAGCAGCTTGGGACAGGGTCGTGCAGCTTTCTTT

V gene: TRBV29-1
clone size: medium-sized
J gene: TRBJ1-1
D gene: .
CDR3 protein: CSDINPVLGAFF
CDR3 DNA: TGCAGCGACATAAATCCCGTGCTTGGAGCTTTCTTT

V gene: TRBV2
clone size: .
J gene: TRBJ1-2
D gene: .
CDR3 protein: CASSLNQGNYGYTF
CDR3 DNA: TGTGCCAGCAGTCTAAACCAGGGTAACTATGGCTACACCTTC

V gene: TRBV5-1
clone size: .
J gene: TRBJ1-2
D gene: .
CDR3 protein: CASSLIGVTDYGYTF
CDR3 DNA: TGCGCCAGCAGCTTGATCGGGGTGACAGACTATGGCTACACCTTC

V gene: TRBV18
clone size: .
J gene: TRBJ1-6
D gene: TRBD1
CDR3 protein: CASSPTGGEEPDSPLHF
CDR3 DNA: TGTGCCAGCTCACCCACAGGGGGCGAGGAACCAGATTCACCCCTCCACTTT

V gene: TRBV30
clone size: few
J gene: TRBJ1-3
D gene: .
CDR3 protein: CAWNSIMGNTIYF
CDR3 DNA: TGTGCCTGGAACTCGATCATGGGAAACACCATATATTTT

V gene: TRBV6-1
clone size: .
J gene: TRBJ2-5
D gene: .
CDR3 protein: CASSAQPRAERETQYF
CDR3 DNA: TGTGCCAGCAGTGCCCAACCGAGGGCCGAGAGGGAGACCCAGTACTTC

V gene: TRBV25-1
clone size: .
J gene: TRBJ1-2
D gene: .
CDR3 protein: CASSAPPERGYTF
CDR3 DNA: TGTGCCAGCAGTGCACCTCCGGAGCGCGGCTACACCTTC

V gene: TRBV7-6
clone size: .
J gene: TRBJ2-3
D gene: .
CDR3 protein: CASSLGGGPASTDTQYF
CDR3 DNA: TGTGCCAGCAGCTTAGGGGGGGGGCCCGCTAGCACAGATACGCAGTATTTT

V gene: TRBV5-5
clone size: once
J gene: TRBJ1-2
D gene: .
CDR3 protein: CASSLAGRGNYGYTF
CDR3 DNA: TGTGCCAGCAGCTTGGCAGGCAGGGGCAACTATGGCTACACCTTC

V gene: TRBV4-1
clone size: .
J gene: TRBJ1-2
D gene: .
CDR3 protein: CASSQKTVTVGYTF
CDR3 DNA: TGCGCCAGCAGCCAAAAAACGGTGACAGTTGGCTACACCTTC

V gene: TRBV5-1
clone size: .
J gene: TRBJ2-3
D gene: .
CDR3 protein: CASSLVVTSGTDTQYF
CDR3 DNA: TGCGCCAGCAGCTTGGTTGTGACTAGTGGCACAGATACGCAGTATTTT

V gene: TRBV4-1
clone size: .
J gene: TRBJ2-3
D gene: TRBD2
CDR3 protein: CASSQVPGLAGDPSTDTQYF
CDR3 DNA: TGCGCCAGCAGCCAAGTCCCGGGGCTAGCGGGGGACCCTAGCACAGATACGCAGTATTTT

V gene: TRBV28
clone size: .
J gene: TRBJ2-3
D gene: TRBD2
CDR3 protein: CASTTLEAGGQGGDTQYF
CDR3 DNA: TGTGCCAGCACTACCCTCGAGGCGGGGGGGCAGGGTGGAGATACGCAGTATTTT

V gene: TRBV5-5
clone size: .
J gene: TRBJ1-2
D gene: .
CDR3 protein: CASSAAAVNYGYTF
CDR3 DNA: TGTGCCAGCAGCGCCGCAGCCGTGAACTATGGCTACACCTTC

V gene: TRBV7-2
clone size: .
J gene: TRBJ1-5
D gene: .
CDR3 protein: CASSSPGGNQPQHF
CDR3 DNA: TGTGCCAGCAGCTCCCCGGGAGGCAATCAGCCCCAGCATTTT

V gene: TRBV5-1
clone size: .
J gene: TRBJ2-3
D gene: .
CDR3 protein: CASSKTWGDTQYF
CDR3 DNA: TGCGCCAGCAGCAAGACATGGGGGGATACGCAGTATTTT